Each of the 4 T cell receptor beta chains below was sequenced from the same sample in a study of technical replicates of blood from a few donors. The method was immunoSEQ multiplex PCR; TCRdb's version includes in-frame clones alone and lacks a portion of them. In the table there are tens of thousands of clones, approximately 96% of which are singletons. The material sequenced was T cells isolated from PBMCs. These receptors were taken from a human donor in good health.

CDR3 loop: CASSILGGTYEQYF. In DNA, the CDR3 is TGTGCCAGTAGTATTCTGGGGGGAACCTACGAGCAGTACTTC. V and J are TRBV19 and TRBJ2-7, with D tentatively TRBD2 (6 bases). Germline V gene lookup returns CDR1 LNHDA and CDR2 SQIVND (reference sequence). CDR3 length equals 14 residues. Trimming left V 3 bases short and J 2 bases short, with 11 bases between.

V is TRBV10-3 and J is TRBJ1-5; D is uncertain. Deletions cut 2 bases from V and 4 bases from J, with 6 bases between. Germline values: CDR1 ENHRY, CDR2 SYGVKD. CDR3 length: 13 amino acids. The CDR3 nucleotides read TGTGCCATCAGTGAGGGTAGTAATCAGCCCCAGCATTTT. Protein sequence: CAISEGSNQPQHF.

The gene calls are TRBV5-1 and TRBJ2-5; TRBD2 matches at 9 bases. The V and J ends lost 3 bases and 3 bases, in that order; junction bases with no gene match: 6. Germline values: CDR1 SGHRS, CDR2 YFSETQ. The CDR3 runs to 15 residues. The CDR3 here is CASSSKTSGKETQYF. In DNA form, the CDR3 reads TGCGCCAGCAGCTCGAAGACTAGCGGAAAAGAGACCCAGTACTTC.

This chain's CDR3 is CASSLGGAGYGYTF. The CDR3 bases are TGCGCCAGCAGCTTGGGAGGGGCGGGATATGGCTACACCTTC. V gene TRBV5-1 combines with J gene TRBJ1-2; TRBD1 might be the D (5 bases). CDR3 length: 14 amino acids. V lost 0 bases and J lost 5, with 11 bases in between. Germline CDR1 is SGHRS and CDR2 is YFSETQ.